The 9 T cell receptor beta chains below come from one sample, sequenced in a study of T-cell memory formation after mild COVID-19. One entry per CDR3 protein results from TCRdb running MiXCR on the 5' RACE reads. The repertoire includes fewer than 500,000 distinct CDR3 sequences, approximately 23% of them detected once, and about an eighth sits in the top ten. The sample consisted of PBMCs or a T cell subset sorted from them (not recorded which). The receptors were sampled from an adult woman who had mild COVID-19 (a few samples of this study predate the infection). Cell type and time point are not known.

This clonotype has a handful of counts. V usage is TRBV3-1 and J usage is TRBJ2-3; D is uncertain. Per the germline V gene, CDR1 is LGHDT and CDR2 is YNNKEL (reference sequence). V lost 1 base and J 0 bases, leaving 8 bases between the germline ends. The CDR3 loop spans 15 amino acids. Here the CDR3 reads CASSQGSTSTDTQYF. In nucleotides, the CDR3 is TGTGCCAGCAGCCAAGGCTCGACTAGCACAGATACGCAGTATTTT.

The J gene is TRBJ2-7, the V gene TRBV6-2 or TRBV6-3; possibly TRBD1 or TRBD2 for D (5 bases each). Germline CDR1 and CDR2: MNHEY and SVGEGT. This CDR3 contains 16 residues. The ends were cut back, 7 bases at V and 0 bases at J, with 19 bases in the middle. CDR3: CASINPGPRSSYEQYF. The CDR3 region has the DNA TGTGCCAGCATAAACCCGGGACCTAGAAGCTCCTACGAGCAGTACTTC.

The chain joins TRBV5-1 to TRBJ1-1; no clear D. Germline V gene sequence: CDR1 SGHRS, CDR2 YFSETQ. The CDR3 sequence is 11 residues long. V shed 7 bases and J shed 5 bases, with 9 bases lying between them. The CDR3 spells CASALGTEAFF. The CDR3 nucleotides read TGCGCCAGCGCCCTGGGGACTGAAGCTTTCTTT.

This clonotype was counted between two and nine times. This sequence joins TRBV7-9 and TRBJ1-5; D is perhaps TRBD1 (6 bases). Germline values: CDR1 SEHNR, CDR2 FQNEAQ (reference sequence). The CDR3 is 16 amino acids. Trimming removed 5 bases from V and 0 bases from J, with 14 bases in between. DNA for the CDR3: TGTGCCAGCAGCCCCTTACCACAGGGTAGCAATCAGCCCCAGCATTTT. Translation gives CASSPLPQGSNQPQHF.

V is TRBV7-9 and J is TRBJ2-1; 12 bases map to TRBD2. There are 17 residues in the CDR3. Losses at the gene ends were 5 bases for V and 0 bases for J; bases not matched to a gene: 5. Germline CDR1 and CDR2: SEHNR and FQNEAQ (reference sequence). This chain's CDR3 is CASSPTSGGNSYNEQFF. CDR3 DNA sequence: TGTGCCAGCAGCCCAACTAGCGGGGGGAACTCCTACAATGAGCAGTTCTTC.

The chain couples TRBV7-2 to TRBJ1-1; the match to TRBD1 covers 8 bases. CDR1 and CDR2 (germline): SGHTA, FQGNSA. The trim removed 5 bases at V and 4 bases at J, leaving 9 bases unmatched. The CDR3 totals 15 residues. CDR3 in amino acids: CASSATTGVGTEAFF. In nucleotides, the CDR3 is TGTGCCAGCAGCGCTACGACAGGGGTAGGCACTGAAGCTTTCTTT.

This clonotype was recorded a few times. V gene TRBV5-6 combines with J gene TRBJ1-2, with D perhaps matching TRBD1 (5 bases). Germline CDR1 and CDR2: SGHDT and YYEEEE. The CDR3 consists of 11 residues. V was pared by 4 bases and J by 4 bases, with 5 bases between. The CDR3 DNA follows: TGTGCCAGCAGCGGGACCTATGGCTACACCTTC. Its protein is CASSGTYGYTF.

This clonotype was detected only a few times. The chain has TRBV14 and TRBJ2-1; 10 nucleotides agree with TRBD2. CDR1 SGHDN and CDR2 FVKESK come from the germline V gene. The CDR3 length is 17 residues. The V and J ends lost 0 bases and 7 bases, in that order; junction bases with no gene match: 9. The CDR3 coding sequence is TGTGCCAGCAGCCAAGATAAACGTCTAGCGGGAGCAAATGAGCAGTTCTTC. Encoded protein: CASSQDKRLAGANEQFF.

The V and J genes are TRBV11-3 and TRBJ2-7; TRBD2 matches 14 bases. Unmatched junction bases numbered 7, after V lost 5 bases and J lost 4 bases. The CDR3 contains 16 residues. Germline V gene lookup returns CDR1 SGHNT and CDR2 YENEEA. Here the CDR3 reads CASSPSGTSGRYEQYF. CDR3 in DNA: TGTGCCAGCAGCCCCTCGGGGACTAGCGGGAGATACGAGCAGTACTTC.